This note documents a single T cell receptor beta chain sequence. These data belong to a study of T cells after yellow fever vaccination. At the level of the study: Using CD3, CD45RA, CCR7 and CD95, the EM, EMRA, CM and Tscm memory subsets were sorted. Fractions with few cells were prepared using SMART-Seq v4 Ultra Low Input. Overall study results and limits: Re-detected after boosting: most primary clones, around 96% of CD4 and roughly 88% of CD8.

Germline assignment: CDR1 SGHTA and CDR2 FQGTGA. CDR3 size: 13 residues. Trimming took 5 bases from V and 14 from J, leaving 16 bases between them. As TCR cDNA was made by 5'RACE template switching, a universal primer site and UMIs were added. From the 5' RACE reads, TCRdb called clonotypes with MiXCR, one entry per CDR3 protein. Among around 56,000 distinct CDR3 sequences listed, 5.7% were seen once. V gene TRBV7-3 combines with J gene TRBJ1-6; D may be TRBD1 (5 bases). The sample here was PBMCs, either bulk or a sorted T-cell subset (CD4+, CD8+, memory, or dextramer-sorted; not recorded which), taken on the day of the yellow fever booster vaccination. This sequence originates from a man aged 18 to 29 who received the YFV17D yellow fever vaccine. The CDR3, as DNA: TGTGCCAGCAGCAGATCTTGGGGCAAGGCCCTCCACTTT. This codes for CASSRSWGKALHF. The full variable domain, in which reference TRBV7-3 and TRBJ1-6 provide the parts outside the CDR3, is GAGVSQTPSNKVTEKGKYVELRCDPISGHTALYWYRQSLGQGPEFLIYFQGTGAADDSGLPNDRFFAVRPEGSVSTLKIQRTERGDSAVYLCASSRSWGKALHFGNGTRLTVT.